This paragraph covers one T cell receptor (beta chain) sequence. This clonotype was seen repeatedly, ten times or more. Its cognate antigen has yet to be identified. No base quality values were provided; no much bigger clone lies one nucleotide off. This entry belongs to a study of T cell repertoires in cytomegalovirus infection (dated by TCRdb to the late 2010s). Regarding the study in general: The peptide stimulations were aimed at well-studied HLA-B-restricted epitopes as well as recently identified HLA-C-restricted CMV epitopes, whose presentation resists viral immunomodulation. The HLA type of each donor mattered for the analysis, because public TCR beta signatures pointed to carriage of CMV infection along with the matching HLA type. Summary of the overall study and its limitations: The ex vivo response was dominated by HLA-C-restricted CMV-specific TCR beta clonotypes, and the single most frequent clonotype in two of eight donors was supplied by these HLA-C-restricted clonotypes. In both this cohort and an independent cohort of some 380 donors, the cumulative frequency of public TCR beta family members distinguished carriers of CMV infection plus the relevant HLA type.

The sequencing machine was an Illumina HiSeq 1500. TCRdb reanalyzed the raw reads on its own, using fastp at Q25 for trimming and MiXCR for clone calling, and kept in-frame beta chains. Every CDR3 protein is listed once, alongside the most common genes and DNA of its rows. The sample yields 450,000 to 550,000 distinct CDR3 sequences; 40% to 50% were counted once. The top ten clones comprise 43% of the sample. From the cysteine through the phenylalanine, the CDR3 covers 14 amino acids. Kept here is only the CDR3 DNA, which spans 42 bases and is read in frame from base 1. Relative to germline, V is 4 bases shorter and J is 0 bases shorter, with 4 bases between their ends. CDR1 and CDR2, per the germline V gene, are SGHTA and FQGNSA. Reading the label with the study, this specimen's treatment or condition is: in vitro stimulation with specific CMV peptide epitopes to enrich CMV-specific T cells.

The receptor was isolated from a human donor in good health (CMV status not recorded). Some clones in this sample may be carry-over from other donors' samples. The input for sequencing was cultured PBMCs, taken from culture after CMV antigen stimulation. The receptor chain draws on TRBV7-2 and TRBJ2-6; the D gene identity is not certain. The nucleotide sequence is TGTGCCAGCAGCTCAGACTCTGGGGCCAACGTCCTGACTTTC. Its protein product is CASSSDSGANVLTF.